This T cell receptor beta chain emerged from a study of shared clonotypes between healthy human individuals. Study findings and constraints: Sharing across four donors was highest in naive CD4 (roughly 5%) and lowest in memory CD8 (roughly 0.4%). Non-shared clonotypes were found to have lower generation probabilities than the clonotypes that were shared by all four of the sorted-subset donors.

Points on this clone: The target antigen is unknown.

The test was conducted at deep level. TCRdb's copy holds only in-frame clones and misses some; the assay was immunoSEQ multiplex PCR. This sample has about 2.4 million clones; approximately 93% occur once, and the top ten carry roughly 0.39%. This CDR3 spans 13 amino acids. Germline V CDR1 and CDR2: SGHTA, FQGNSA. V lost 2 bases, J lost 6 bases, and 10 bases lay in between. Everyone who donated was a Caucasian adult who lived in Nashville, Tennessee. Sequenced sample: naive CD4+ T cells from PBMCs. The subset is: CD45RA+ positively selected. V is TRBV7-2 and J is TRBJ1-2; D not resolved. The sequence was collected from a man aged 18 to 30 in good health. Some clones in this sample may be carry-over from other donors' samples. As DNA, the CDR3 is TGTGCCAGCAGCTTACTGTCCTCTAATGGCTACACCTTC. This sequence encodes CASSLLSSNGYTF. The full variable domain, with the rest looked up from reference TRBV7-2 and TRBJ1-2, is GAGVSQSPSNKVTEKGKDVELRCDPISGHTALYWYRQSLGQGLEFLIYFQGNSAPDKSGLPSDRFSAERTGGSVSTLTIQRTQQEDSAVYLCASSLLSSNGYTFGSGTRLTVV.